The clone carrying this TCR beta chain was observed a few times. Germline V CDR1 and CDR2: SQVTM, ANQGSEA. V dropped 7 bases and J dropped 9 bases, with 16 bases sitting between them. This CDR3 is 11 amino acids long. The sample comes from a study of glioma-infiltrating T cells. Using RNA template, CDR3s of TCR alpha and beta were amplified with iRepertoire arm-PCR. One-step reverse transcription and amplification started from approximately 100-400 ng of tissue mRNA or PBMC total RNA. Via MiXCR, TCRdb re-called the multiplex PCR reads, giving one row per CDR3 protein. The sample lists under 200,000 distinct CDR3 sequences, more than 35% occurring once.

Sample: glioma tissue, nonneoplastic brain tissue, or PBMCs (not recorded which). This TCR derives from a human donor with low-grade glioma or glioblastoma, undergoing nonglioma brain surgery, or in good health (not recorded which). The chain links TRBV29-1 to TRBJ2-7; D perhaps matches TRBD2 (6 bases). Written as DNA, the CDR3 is TGCAGCGGCCAACGGGGGAGATGGCAGTACTTC. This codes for CSGQRGRWQYF.